One and the same sample provided the 10 T cell receptor beta chains below, sequenced in a study of T cells after yellow fever vaccination. TCRdb re-derived calls from the 5' RACE reads in MiXCR, one entry per CDR3 protein. The repertoire consists of some 420,000 distinct CDR3 sequences, with around 20% occurring once and the leading ten covering around 17%. Sequencing was performed on PBMCs, taken before the yellow fever booster vaccination. The receptors stem from a young man who received the YFV17D yellow fever vaccine.

The chain couples TRBV5-1 to TRBJ1-2; 8 bases agree with TRBD1. J was trimmed by 4 bases and V by 4 bases; bases with no gene match: 9. The CDR3 has 15 amino acids. Germline values: CDR1 SGHRS, CDR2 YFSETQ. The CDR3 nucleotides read TGCGCCAGCAGCCAAAGTACCGGGACAGGCTATGGCTACACCTTC. Translation: CASSQSTGTGYGYTF.

In this sample, this clonotype turned up many times. The chain links TRBV20-1 to TRBJ1-1; TRBD1 agrees at 8 bases. V dropped 3 bases and J dropped 1; count of bases not matched to a gene: 7. This CDR3 comprises 15 residues. CDR1 DFQATT and CDR2 SNEGSKA come from the germline V gene (reference sequence). The CDR3 spells CSARPRTGPNTEAFF. Here the CDR3 DNA reads TGCAGTGCTAGGCCCCGGACAGGGCCGAACACTGAAGCTTTCTTT.

This clonotype occurred a few times. This chain connects TRBV12-3 or TRBV12-4 to TRBJ2-5, with 7 nucleotides matching TRBD1. The CDR3 extends over 14 amino acids. The V and J ends lost 6 bases and 4 bases, in that order; junction bases with no gene match: 8. CDR3 residues: CASSRQGERETQYF. The CDR3 bases are TGTGCCAGCAGCAGACAGGGCGAAAGAGAGACCCAGTACTTC.

Many counts were recorded for this clonotype. The CDR3 loop is CASRGSQTDGYTF. The CDR3 DNA sequence: TGCGCCAGCAGAGGTTCCCAGACGGATGGCTACACCTTC. This sequence joins TRBV5-1 and TRBJ1-2, with D unresolved. Germline V gene sequence: CDR1 SGHRS, CDR2 YFSETQ. V lost 5 bases and J lost 6, with 14 bases in between. CDR3 length equals 13 residues.

This clonotype was seen only a few times. This sequence joins TRBV6-6 and TRBJ1-2; no definite D call. This CDR3 region has 15 residues. Germline CDR1 is MNHNY and CDR2 is SVGAGI (reference sequence). Deletions cut 0 bases from V and 4 bases from J, with 12 bases between. The CDR3 sequence: CASSYSNRGGYGYTF. CDR3 bases: TGTGCCAGCAGTTACTCGAATCGGGGAGGCTATGGCTACACCTTC.

V gene TRBV9 combines with J gene TRBJ2-3; no clear D. The CDR3 consists of 14 residues. CDR1 is SGDLS, CDR2 YYNGEE, per germline. The V end was cut by 2 bases, the J end by 1 base, with 8 bases between. The CDR3 is CASSVLDGTDTQYF. In nucleotides, the CDR3 is TGTGCCAGCAGCGTTTTGGATGGCACAGATACGCAGTATTTT.

V and J are TRBV20-1 and TRBJ2-7, with D possibly matching TRBD2 (5 bases). Germline V CDR1 and CDR2: DFQATT, SNEGSKA (reference sequence). The V end was cut by 0 bases, the J end by 4 bases, with 16 bases between. This CDR3 region has 15 residues. The CDR3 sequence is CSARDLCGLKYEQYV. The CDR3 DNA reads TGCAGTGCTAGAGATTTATGCGGGCTAAAGTACGAGCAGTACGTC.

The genes are TRBV7-2 and TRBJ1-4; D uncertain. Per the germline V gene, CDR1 is SGHTA and CDR2 is FQGNSA. Trimming pared 5 bases from V and 10 bases from J, leaving 20 bases between. The CDR3 loop spans 15 amino acids. As DNA, the CDR3 is TGTGCCAGCAGCCCCTACAGCGACACAAAGGCAAAACTGTTTTTT. This codes for CASSPYSDTKAKLFF.

This clonotype turned up a few times. In DNA, the CDR3 is TGCGCCAGCAGCTTGACAGGCCTTACAAGCACAGATACGCAGTATTTT. Residues: CASSLTGLTSTDTQYF. The chain couples TRBV5-1 to TRBJ2-3; a possible D gene is TRBD1 (5 bases). Germline-derived CDR1 and CDR2 are SGHRS and YFSETQ. The CDR3 extends over 16 amino acids. V dropped 1 base and J dropped 0 bases, with 12 bases sitting between them. Drawing the rest from reference TRBV5-1 and TRBJ2-3, the complete variable domain is KAGVTQTPRYLIKTRGQQVTLSCSPISGHRSVSWYQQTPGQGLQFLFEYFSETQRNKGNFPGRFSGRQFSNSRSEMNVSTLELGDSALYLCASSLTGLTSTDTQYFGPGTRLTVL.

The chain is built from TRBV20-1 and TRBJ2-1, with 7 nucleotides matching TRBD2. V gave up 6 bases and J gave up 9 bases; unmatched junction bases: 14. The germline V gene has CDR1 DFQATT and CDR2 SNEGSKA (reference sequence). The CDR3 consists of 14 residues. The CDR3 reads CSAQRGPSGFEQFF. DNA for the CDR3: TGCAGTGCACAGCGGGGCCCGTCCGGTTTTGAGCAGTTCTTC.